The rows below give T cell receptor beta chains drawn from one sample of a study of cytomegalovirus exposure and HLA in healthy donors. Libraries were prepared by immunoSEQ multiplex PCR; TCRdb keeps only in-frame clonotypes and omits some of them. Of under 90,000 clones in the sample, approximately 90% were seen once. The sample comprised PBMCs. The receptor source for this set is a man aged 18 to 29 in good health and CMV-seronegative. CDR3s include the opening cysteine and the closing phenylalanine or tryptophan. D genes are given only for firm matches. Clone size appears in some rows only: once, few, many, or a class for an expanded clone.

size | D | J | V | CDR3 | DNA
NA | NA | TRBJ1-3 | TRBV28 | CASSFSGAGNTIYF | TGTGCCAGCAGTTTTTCAGGGGCTGGAAACACCATATATTTT
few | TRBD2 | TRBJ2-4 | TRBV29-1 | CSVAGSGGGPMNIQYF | TGCAGCGTTGCGGGATCTGGGGGAGGGCCGATGAACATTCAGTACTTC
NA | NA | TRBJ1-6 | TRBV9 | CASSASFMANSPLHF | TGTGCCAGCAGCGCCTCGTTTATGGCAAATTCACCCCTCCACTTT
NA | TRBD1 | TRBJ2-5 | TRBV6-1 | CASSDTTGVALQETQYF | TGTGCCAGCAGTGATACGACAGGGGTCGCCCTGCAAGAGACCCAGTACTTC
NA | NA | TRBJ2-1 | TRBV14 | CASSHWTALNEQFF | TGTGCCAGCAGCCATTGGACAGCACTCAATGAGCAGTTCTTC
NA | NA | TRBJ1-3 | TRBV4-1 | CASRGQISGNTIYF | TGCGCCAGCCGCGGACAGATCTCTGGAAACACCATATATTTT
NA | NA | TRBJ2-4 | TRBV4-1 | CASSRGQLAKNIQYF | TGCGCCAGCAGCCGAGGACAGCTAGCCAAAAACATTCAGTACTTC
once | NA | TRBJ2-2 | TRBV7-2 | CASSLVGTTNTGELFF | TGTGCCAGCAGCTTAGTCGGGACAACGAACACCGGGGAGCTGTTTTTT
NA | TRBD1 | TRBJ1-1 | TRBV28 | CASSLNRGRGNTEAFF | TGTGCCAGCAGTCTTAACAGGGGGCGCGGGAACACTGAAGCTTTCTTT
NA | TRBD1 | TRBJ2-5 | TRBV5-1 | CASSQQAAGGVETQYF | TGCGCCAGCAGCCAGCAGGCGGCAGGGGGCGTAGAGACCCAGTACTTC
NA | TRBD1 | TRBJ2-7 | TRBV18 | CASFPTLRHPTGLADEQYF | TGTGCCAGCTTCCCCACGCTTCGCCACCCGACAGGGTTGGCGGACGAGCAGTACTTC
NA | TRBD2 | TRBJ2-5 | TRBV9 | CASSARTSGEATQYF | TGTGCCAGCAGCGCCCGGACTAGCGGCGAGGCGACCCAGTACTTC
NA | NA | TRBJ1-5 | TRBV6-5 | CASSYSGASNQPQHF | TGTGCCAGCAGTTACTCTGGAGCTAGCAATCAGCCCCAGCATTTT
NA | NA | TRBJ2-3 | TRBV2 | CASSERVGKSTDTQYF | TGTGCCAGCAGTGAACGTGTCGGGAAAAGCACAGATACGCAGTATTTT
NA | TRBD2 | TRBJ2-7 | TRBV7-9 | CASSSSGSSYEQYF | TGTGCCAGCAGCTCTAGCGGGAGCTCCTACGAGCAGTACTTC
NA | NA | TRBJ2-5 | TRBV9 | CASSVSPGGETQYF | TGTGCCAGCAGCGTTTCCCCAGGGGGGGAGACCCAGTACTTC
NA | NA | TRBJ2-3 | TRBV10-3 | CANSKRVYSSTDTQYF | TGTGCCAACTCTAAACGGGTATACTCTAGCACAGATACGCAGTATTTT
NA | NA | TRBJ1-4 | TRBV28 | CASGWTEKLFF | TGTGCCAGCGGCTGGACAGAAAAACTGTTTTTT
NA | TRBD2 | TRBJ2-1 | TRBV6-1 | CASRILAESYNEQFF | TGTGCCAGCAGAATACTAGCGGAGTCCTACAATGAGCAGTTCTTC
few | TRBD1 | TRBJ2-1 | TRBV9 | CASSLWDSYNEQFF | TGTGCCAGCAGCCTCTGGGACAGCTACAATGAGCAGTTCTTC
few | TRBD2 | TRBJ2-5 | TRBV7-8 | CASSPRLAGPRETQYF | TGTGCCAGCAGCCCCAGACTAGCGGGACCGCGAGAGACCCAGTACTTC
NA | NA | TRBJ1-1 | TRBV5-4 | CASSLEGGGTEAFF | TGTGCCAGCAGCTTGGAGGGAGGGGGCACTGAAGCTTTCTTT
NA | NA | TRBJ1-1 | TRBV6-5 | CASSWGRTMNTEAFF | TGTGCCAGCAGTTGGGGCAGGACTATGAACACTGAAGCTTTCTTT
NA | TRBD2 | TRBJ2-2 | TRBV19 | CASSSRLAGGPSGELFF | TGTGCCAGTAGTTCAAGACTAGCGGGAGGGCCTAGCGGGGAGCTGTTTTTT
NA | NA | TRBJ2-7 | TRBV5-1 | CASSLWPQSGEQYF | TGCGCCAGCAGCTTATGGCCTCAATCAGGCGAGCAGTACTTC
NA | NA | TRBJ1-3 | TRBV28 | CASRVGGANTIYF | TGTGCCAGCAGGGTAGGCGGGGCGAACACCATATATTTT
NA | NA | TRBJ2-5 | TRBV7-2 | CASSPFGIQETQYF | TGTGCCAGCAGCCCATTCGGTATCCAAGAGACCCAGTACTTC
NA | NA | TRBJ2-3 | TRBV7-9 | CASSSRLEGTDTQYF | TGTGCCAGCAGCTCCCGCCTGGAGGGCACAGATACGCAGTATTTT
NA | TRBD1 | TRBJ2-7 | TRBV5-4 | CASSWTDRDEQYF | TGTGCCAGCAGCTGGACCGACAGGGACGAGCAGTACTTC
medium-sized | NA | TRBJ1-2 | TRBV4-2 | CASSQDRGSGYTF | TGTGCCAGCAGCCAAGATCGGGGGTCTGGCTACACCTTC
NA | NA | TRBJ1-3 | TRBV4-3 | CASSQDSSGNTIYF | TGCGCCAGCAGCCAAGACAGCTCTGGAAACACCATATATTTT
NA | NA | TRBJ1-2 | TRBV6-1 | CASRTETAYGYTF | TGTGCCAGCAGAACGGAGACAGCCTATGGCTACACCTTC
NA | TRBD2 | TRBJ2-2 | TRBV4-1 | CASSRILAGDDTGELFF | TGCGCCAGCAGCCGAATTCTAGCGGGAGACGACACCGGGGAGCTGTTTTTT
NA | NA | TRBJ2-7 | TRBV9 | CASSITDRSLYEQYF | TGTGCCAGCAGCATAACTGACAGGTCCCTCTACGAGCAGTACTTC
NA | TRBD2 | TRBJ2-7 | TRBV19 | CASSIGSGSSYEQYF | TGTGCCAGTAGTATAGGTAGCGGGAGCTCCTACGAGCAGTACTTC
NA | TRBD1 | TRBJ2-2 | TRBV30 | CAWSGQGPGELFF | TGTGCCTGGAGTGGACAGGGCCCCGGGGAGCTGTTTTTT
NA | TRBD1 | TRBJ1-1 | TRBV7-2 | CASSLSPGTALEAFF | TGTGCCAGCAGCCTCAGTCCCGGGACAGCACTTGAAGCTTTCTTT
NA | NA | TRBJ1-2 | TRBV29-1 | CSTWREGNYGYTF | TGCAGCACTTGGAGGGAGGGAAACTATGGCTACACCTTC
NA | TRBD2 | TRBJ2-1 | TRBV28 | CASSPVRASGIGEQFF | TGTGCCAGCAGTCCTGTTCGGGCTAGCGGGATCGGTGAGCAGTTCTTC
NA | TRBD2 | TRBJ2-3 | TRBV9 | CASSVDLWGGSGGTDTQYF | TGTGCCAGCAGCGTAGATCTTTGGGGCGGGAGTGGTGGCACAGATACGCAGTATTTT
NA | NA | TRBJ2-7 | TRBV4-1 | CASSQVSLRNEQYF | TGCGCCAGCAGCCAAGTTTCTCTGAGAAACGAGCAGTACTTC
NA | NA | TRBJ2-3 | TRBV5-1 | CASMQGTDTQYF | TGCGCCAGCATGCAGGGCACAGATACGCAGTATTTT
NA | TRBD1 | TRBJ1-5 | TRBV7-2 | CASSMTGIQPQHF | TGTGCCAGCAGCATGACAGGGATCCAGCCCCAGCATTTT
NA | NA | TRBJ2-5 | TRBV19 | CASSTISGGETQYF | TGTGCCAGTAGTACGATTAGCGGAGGAGAGACCCAGTACTTC